The clone carrying this T cell receptor (beta chain) was recorded a few times. Antigen specificity is unknown. The data derive from a study of Graves' ophthalmopathy and Graves' hyperthyroidism. For the study at large: Researchers classed hyperthyroidism as stable given no ophthalmopathy within 18 months of follow-up.

Excluded were patients with other autoimmune diseases, uncontrolled infections, pregnancy or lactation. Establishment of the diagnosis relied upon clinical symptoms, serum thyroxine, TRAb, thyroid ultrasound and orbital computed tomography. The CDR3 extends over 14 amino acids. The germline V gene has CDR1 SGDLS and CDR2 YYNGEE. V shed 3 bases and J shed 8 bases, with 12 bases lying between them. RNA transcripts served as template for amplifying TCR beta CDR3 sequences. The authors performed first-round RT-PCR with HTBI primers and then a second-round multiplex PCR. TCRdb re-called the multiplex PCR reads with MiXCR, one entry per CDR3 protein. Of around 1,000,000 distinct CDR3 sequences listed, less than 45% were seen once; the top ten hold over 8.5%. The study, taken as a whole, reports: Progression of ophthalmopathy was predicted by the model with roughly 71% sensitivity and around 72% specificity.

This receptor was taken from an adult man with Graves' hyperthyroidism. Sequenced input: peripheral blood or thyroid tissue (not recorded which). The chain couples TRBV9 to TRBJ1-6; no clear D. The CDR3 region is CASSAQSPDSPLHF. As DNA, the CDR3 is TGTGCCAGCAGCGCCCAGTCCCCGGATTCACCCCTCCACTTT.